The source of this T cell receptor (beta chain) is a study of blood T cell repertoires in COVID-19. About the research overall: PBMCs, B-cell-depleted T cells, or T cells were the source of the cDNA or gDNA that made up the material.

The V gene end was trimmed by 7 bases and the J gene end by 8 bases; junction bases not matched to a gene: 12. CDR3 length: 15 residues. Germline V gene data show CDR1 as MDHEN and CDR2 as SYDVKM. Authors' analysis steps: By means of reference gene primer amplification, nucleated cell counts were estimated. The assay was immunoSEQ multiplex PCR, and TCRdb's table has in-frame clones only and misses some. D and trimming come from the DNA, and the V and J calls and clone size come from that table. The table shows around 250,000 clones, with around 84% occurring only once. This clone was picked up one time.

The TCR sequence derives from a man in his late teens or twenties who had recovered from COVID-19. The specimen was PBMCs or T cells enriched from blood (not recorded which). J is TRBJ1-2 and V is TRBV28; TRBD1 matches 11 bases. The CDR3 loop reads CASIISGQGGKGYTF. The CDR3 bases are TGTGCCAGCATCATATCGGGACAGGGGGGAAAGGGCTACACCTTC.